This T cell receptor beta chain was identified during a study of beta chain features in type 1 diabetes. V gave up 11 bases and J gave up 1 base; unmatched junction bases: 7. The CDR3 is 13 residues long. CDR1 and CDR2 from the germline V gene are LNHNV and YYDKDF (reference sequence). The investigators reverse transcribed all of the isolated RNA, so they sequenced expressed TCRB transcripts. Using immunoSEQ multiplex PCR, the repertoire was profiled, and TCRdb retains in-frame clones only, with some absent. The sample holds roughly 450,000 clones, approximately 10% seen once. Regarding this clone: What it recognizes is unknown.

Study results and caveats: A possible short-template PCR bias applies equally to patients and controls. When cDNA is sequenced, cells with high TCR expression could be over-represented. Reduced insertions and increased deletions marked VDJ junctions in type 1 diabetes patients.

This chain uses TRBV15 with TRBJ2-5, with 7 bases matching TRBD1. The receptor was derived from a woman younger than 35 in good health. The sequenced sample was naive CD4+ T cells from blood. DNA for the CDR3: TGTGCCGCCCGACAGGGATTCCAAGAGACCCAGTACTTC. Amino acid sequence: CAARQGFQETQYF.